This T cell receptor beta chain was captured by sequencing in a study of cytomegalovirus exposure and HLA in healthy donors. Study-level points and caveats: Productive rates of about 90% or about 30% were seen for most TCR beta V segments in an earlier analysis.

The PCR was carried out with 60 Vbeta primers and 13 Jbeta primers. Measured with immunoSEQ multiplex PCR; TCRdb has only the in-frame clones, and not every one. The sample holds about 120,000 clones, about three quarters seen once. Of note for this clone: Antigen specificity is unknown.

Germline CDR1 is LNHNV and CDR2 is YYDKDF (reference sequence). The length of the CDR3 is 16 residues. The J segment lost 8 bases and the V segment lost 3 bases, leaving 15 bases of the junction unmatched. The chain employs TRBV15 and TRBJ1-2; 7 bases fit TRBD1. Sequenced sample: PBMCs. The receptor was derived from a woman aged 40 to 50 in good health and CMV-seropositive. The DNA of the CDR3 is TGTGCCACCAGCAGGGGGACAGCCGGTCGACTCTGGGGCTACACCTTC. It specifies CATSRGTAGRLWGYTF.